The clone carrying this T cell receptor beta chain was counted between two and nine times. This CDR3 is 19 amino acids long. Germline V gives CDR1 SNHLY, CDR2 FYNNEI. V trimming: 1 base; J trimming: 2 bases; junction bases outside the gene matches: 9. The hyperthyroidism patients had all been newly diagnosed, and their disease duration was under 2 months. Their ages ranged from 18 to 65 years. The data belong to a study of T cells in Graves' hyperthyroidism and ophthalmopathy. Amplified TCR beta CDR3 regions came from RNA transcripts. TCR CDR3 regions were first amplified by RT-PCR with HTBI primers. TCRdb re-called the multiplex PCR reads with MiXCR, one entry per CDR3 protein. In the table there are around 450,000 distinct CDR3 sequences, around 16% of which are singletons.

This clonotype was obtained from a woman aged 18 to 35 with Graves' hyperthyroidism. Material: blood. The gene calls are TRBV2 and TRBJ2-3, with 13 positions matching TRBD2. The CDR3 sequence is CASSEDPGLAGVNTDTQYF. CDR3 bases: TGTGCCAGCAGTGAAGACCCTGGACTAGCGGGAGTAAACACAGATACGCAGTATTTT. Based on the CDR3 plus reference TRBV2 and TRBJ2-3, the full variable domain is EPEVTQTPSHQVTQMGQEVILRCVPISNHLYFYWYRQILGQKVEFLVSFYNNEISEKSEIFDDQFSVERPDGSNFTLKIRSTKLEDSAMYFCASSEDPGLAGVNTDTQYFGPGTRLTVL.